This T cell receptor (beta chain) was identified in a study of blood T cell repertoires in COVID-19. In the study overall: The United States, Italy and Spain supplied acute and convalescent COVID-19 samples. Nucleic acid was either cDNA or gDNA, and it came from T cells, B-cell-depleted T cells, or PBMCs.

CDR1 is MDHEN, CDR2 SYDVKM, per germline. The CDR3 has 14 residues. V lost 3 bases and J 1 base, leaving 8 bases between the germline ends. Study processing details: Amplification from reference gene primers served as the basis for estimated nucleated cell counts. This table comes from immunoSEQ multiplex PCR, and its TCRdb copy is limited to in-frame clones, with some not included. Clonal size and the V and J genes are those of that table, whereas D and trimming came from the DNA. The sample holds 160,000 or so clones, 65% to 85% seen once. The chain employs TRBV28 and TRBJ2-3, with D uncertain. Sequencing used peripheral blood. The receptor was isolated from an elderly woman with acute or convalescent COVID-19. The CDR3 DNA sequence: TGTGCCAGCAGTTTCCTCTCGGGCACAGATACGCAGTATTTT. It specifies CASSFLSGTDTQYF.